A single T cell receptor (beta chain) is shown here with its context. Antigen specificity is unknown. The sample is drawn from a study of OX40 agonist ivuxolimab in advanced cancers. Overall study context: Recorded diagnoses for dose-escalation patients were hepatocellular carcinoma, melanoma, renal cell or head and neck cancer. A mean age of roughly 60 years, range about 20 to 85, was recorded, and about 83% were male. Three dose-escalation patients had partial responses: one with hepatocellular carcinoma and two with cutaneous melanoma. Broader study findings: With doses of 0.1 to 3.0 mg/kg, CD4+ and CD8+ blood T cells had undergone clonal expansion by week 6.

V gave up 6 bases and J gave up 5 bases; unmatched junction bases: 9. Germline CDR1 and CDR2: SNHLY and FYNNEI. This CDR3 is built from 15 residues. Assay used: immunoSEQ multiplex PCR; TCRdb lists only in-frame clones, some missing. The sample has 50,000 to 55,000 clones, about 80% seen once; the top ten hold 3.9%. The chain uses TRBV2 and TRBJ2-7, with 11 bases aligning to TRBD2. The sample was CD4+ or CD8+ T cells sorted from blood, taken in a trial of the OX40 agonist ivuxolimab. The TCR comes from an adult with an advanced solid tumor such as melanoma, head and neck, liver or kidney cancer. CDR3 sequence (DNA): TGTGCCAGCAGAGTTCTGACTAGCGGGAAAGACGAGCAGTACTTC. Encoded protein: CASRVLTSGKDEQYF.